This TCR beta chain was sequenced for a study of T cell responses to AZD1222 COVID-19 vaccine. Study-level results: At 160-218 and 743-854, vaccine-associated CD4 TCRs were dominant, and they spanned spike. Two AZD1222 doses significantly raised spike-specific TCR breadth and depth over controls. Donors were chiefly white British, with a greater number of females, and clonal diversity was perhaps underestimated. Of spike-specific TCRs, nearly half reportedly target regions left unmutated in variants.

The CDR3 runs to 16 residues. The germline gives CDR1 MGHRA, CDR2 YSYEKL. Trimming took off 2 bases at V and 2 bases at J, with 13 bases between the two ends. The table came from immunoSEQ multiplex PCR; TCRdb's copy has only in-frame clones and leaves some out. The sample contains over 150,000 clones, 86% of which appear only once. A remark on this clone: Its cognate antigen is unknown.

The chain uses TRBV4-1 and TRBJ1-3; D gene ambiguous. The TCR sequence derives from an adult in good health. The source material was peripheral blood, sampled on day 0 of MenACWY control vaccination. CDR3 DNA: TGCGCCAGCAGCCAACCCACCCAGATAGCTGGAAACACCATATATTTT. Translation gives CASSQPTQIAGNTIYF.